The sample holds one count of the clone carrying this T cell receptor (beta chain). This sample was included in a study of blood T cell repertoires in COVID-19. Study summary: Samples came from the United States, Italy and Spain, spanning acute and convalescent COVID-19. T cells, B-cell-depleted T cells, or PBMCs provided the cDNA or gDNA that served as material.

This CDR3 is 17 amino acids long. Trimming removed 6 bases at V and 2 bases at J, with 20 bases between. The germline gives CDR1 GTSNPN, CDR2 SVGIG (reference sequence). Only in-frame clones appear in the TCRdb table, and some are missing; sequencing was by immunoSEQ multiplex PCR. The data contain around 290,000 clones, over 75% of them singletons. Self-reported history from a screening survey and questionnaire set each donor's cohort. The receptor's source is a woman younger than 45 who had recovered from COVID-19. Sequenced sample: PBMCs or T cells enriched from blood (not recorded which). V usage is TRBV30 and J usage is TRBJ2-6, with a tentative D call TRBD1 (6 bases). The CDR3 nucleotides read TGTGCCTGTTTCTTTTGGCAGGGGCGGGCTGGGGCCAACGTCCTGACTTTC. Amino acids: CACFFWQGRAGANVLTF.